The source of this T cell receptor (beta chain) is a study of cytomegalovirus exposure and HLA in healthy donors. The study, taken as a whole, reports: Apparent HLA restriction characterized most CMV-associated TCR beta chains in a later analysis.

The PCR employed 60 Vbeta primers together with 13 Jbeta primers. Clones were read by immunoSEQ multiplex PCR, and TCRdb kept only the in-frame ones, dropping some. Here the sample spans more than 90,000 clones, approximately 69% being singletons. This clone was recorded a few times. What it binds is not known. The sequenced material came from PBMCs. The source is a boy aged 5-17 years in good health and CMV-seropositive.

The CDR3 DNA reads as TGCGCCAGCAGATTCTTGACAGGTAGATTGGCCGGGGAGCTGTTTTTT. Translation gives CASRFLTGRLAGELFF. The rearrangement uses TRBV5-1 and TRBJ2-2; possible D gene TRBD1, 6 bases. The V end was cut by 5 bases, the J end by 6 bases, with 20 bases between. Germline V gene lookup returns CDR1 SGHRS and CDR2 YFSETQ. The CDR3 has 16 amino acids.